Listed here is a single T cell receptor beta chain. The sample is drawn from a study of beta chain features in type 1 diabetes. Trimming took 4 bases from V and 1 from J, leaving 19 bases between them. Germline V gives CDR1 GTSNPN, CDR2 SVGIG (reference sequence). There are 16 residues in the CDR3. Sequencing targeted expressed TCRB transcripts, as all isolated RNA had been reverse transcribed. Here immunoSEQ multiplex PCR was the method, and the copy in TCRdb shows in-frame clones only, minus some. Of under 800,000 clones listed, about 16% are singletons. This rearrangement joins TRBV30 to TRBJ2-5; the D gene is possibly TRBD1 (5 bases). The source of this sequence is a man aged 18 to 29 in good health. The sequencing input was naive CD4+ T cells from blood. For the CDR3, the DNA is TGTGCCTGGAACCAGATTCTAAAAACAGGCCAAGAGACCCAGTACTTC. Its translation is CAWNQILKTGQETQYF.